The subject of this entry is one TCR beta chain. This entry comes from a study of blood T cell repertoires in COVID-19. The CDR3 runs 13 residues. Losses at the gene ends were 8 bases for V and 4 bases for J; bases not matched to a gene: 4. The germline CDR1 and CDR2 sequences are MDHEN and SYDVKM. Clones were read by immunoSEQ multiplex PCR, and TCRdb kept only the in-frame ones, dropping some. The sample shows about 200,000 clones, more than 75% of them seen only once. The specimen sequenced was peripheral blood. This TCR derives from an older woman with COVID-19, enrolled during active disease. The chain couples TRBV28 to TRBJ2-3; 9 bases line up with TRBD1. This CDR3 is CASGQGKPDTQYF. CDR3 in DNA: TGTGCCAGCGGACAGGGGAAACCAGATACGCAGTATTTT.